This record concerns one TCR beta chain sequence. This CDR3 is built from 14 residues. The J segment lost 10 bases and the V segment lost 5 bases, leaving 9 bases of the junction unmatched. Germline loops: CDR1 SGHTA, CDR2 FQGTGA. The data belong to a study of cytomegalovirus exposure and HLA in healthy donors. PCR primers comprised 60 Vbeta and 13 Jbeta primers. Here immunoSEQ multiplex PCR was the method, and the copy in TCRdb shows in-frame clones only, minus some. The sample includes more than 20,000 clones, about two thirds of them seen just once. The sample comprised PBMCs. The TCR was taken from a woman between 50 and 59 years old in good health and CMV-seronegative. The chain carries TRBV7-3 and TRBJ2-1; the match to TRBD2 covers 9 bases. The chain's CDR3 is CASSLRTSAGEQFF. CDR3 coding DNA: TGTGCCAGCAGCCTCCGGACTAGCGCGGGCGAGCAGTTCTTC.